This TCR beta chain originates from a study of identical twins. Study-wide results and caveats: Beta clonotypes that were abundant in cord blood contained fewer insertions, a pattern absent from memory repertoires.

TCRdb itself ran the 5' RACE reads through MiXCR, one entry per CDR3 protein. The repertoire includes about 690,000 distinct CDR3 sequences, 5.5% to 7.5% of them detected once, and about 1.8% sits in the top ten. This clonotype has only a few counts. Its antigen is still unknown. The TCR comes from a man aged 18 to 29 in good health. The sequenced material came from naive T cells sorted from blood.

The CDR3 nucleotides read TGCAGCGTCAGGACTAGCGGGATCAACTCTGGGGCCAACGTCCTGACTTTC. Amino acids: CSVRTSGINSGANVLTF. The chain links TRBV29-1 to TRBJ2-6, with TRBD2 matching 12 bases. This CDR3 is 17 amino acids long. Trimming cost V 6 bases and J 0 bases; bases outside gene matches: 6. CDR1 is SQVTM and CDR2 is ANQGSEA in the germline V gene.